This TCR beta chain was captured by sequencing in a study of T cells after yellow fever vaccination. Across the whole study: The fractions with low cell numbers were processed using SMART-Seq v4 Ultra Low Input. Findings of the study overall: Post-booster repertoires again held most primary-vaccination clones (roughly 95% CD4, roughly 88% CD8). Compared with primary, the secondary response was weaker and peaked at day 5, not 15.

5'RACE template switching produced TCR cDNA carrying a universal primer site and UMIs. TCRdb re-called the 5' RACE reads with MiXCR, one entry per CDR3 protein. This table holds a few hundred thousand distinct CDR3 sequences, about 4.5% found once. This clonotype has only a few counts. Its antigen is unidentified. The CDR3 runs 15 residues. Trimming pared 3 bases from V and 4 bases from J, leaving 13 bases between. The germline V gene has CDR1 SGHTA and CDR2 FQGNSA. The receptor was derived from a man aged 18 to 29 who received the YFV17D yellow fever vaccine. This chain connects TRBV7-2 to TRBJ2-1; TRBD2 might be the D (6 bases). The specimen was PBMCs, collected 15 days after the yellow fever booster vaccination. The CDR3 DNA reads TGTGCCAGCAGCTTGCGCGGGAACCTTTACAATGAGCAGTTCTTC. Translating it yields CASSLRGNLYNEQFF.